The 27 T cell receptor beta chains below come from one sample, sequenced in a study of T cell responses to AZD1222 COVID-19 vaccine. Profiling relied on immunoSEQ multiplex PCR, and the TCRdb table lists in-frame clones only, not all of them. The table lists 150,000 or so clones, around 92% of them singletons, with about 1% in the top ten. The specimen comprised peripheral blood, sampled on day 0 of AZD1222 vaccination. The receptors come from an adult in good health.

The table lists this clone with a count of one. This chain connects TRBV5-6 to TRBJ2-7; 7 bases match TRBD2. The CDR3 totals 14 residues. J was trimmed by 5 bases and V by 0 bases; bases with no gene match: 5. CDR1 and CDR2 (germline): SGHDT, YYEEEE. CDR3 nucleotide sequence: TGTGCCAGCAGCTTGGTACTAGCGTTCGACGAGCAGTACTTC. Translating it yields CASSLVLAFDEQYF. Full variable domain (outside the CDR3, taken from reference TRBV5-6 and TRBJ2-7): DAGVTQSPTHLIKTRGQQVTLRCSPKSGHDTVSWYQQALGQGPQFIFQYYEEEERQRGNFPDRFSGHQFPNYSSELNVNALLLGDSALYLCASSLVLAFDEQYFGPGTRLTVT.

V is TRBV19 and J is TRBJ2-2, with 14 bases aligning to TRBD2. The junction had 13 bases not matched to a gene; V was cut back by 7 bases and J by 3 bases. The CDR3 length is 19 residues. CDR1 and CDR2 from the germline V gene are LNHDA and SQIVND (reference sequence). CDR3 protein: CASTHLRLAGGLDTGELFF. The CDR3 DNA reads as TGTGCCAGTACCCACCTCCGACTAGCGGGGGGGCTGGACACCGGGGAGCTGTTTTTT.

The genes are TRBV30 and TRBJ1-1; D is ambiguous. The CDR3 is 15 amino acids. Deletions cut 5 bases from V and 3 bases from J, with 19 bases between. The germline V gene has CDR1 GTSNPN and CDR2 SVGIG (reference sequence). CDR3 nucleotide sequence: TGTGCCTGGGCCCCTTTGCTTTTGACGTACACTGAAGCTTTCTTT. Translation gives CAWAPLLLTYTEAFF.

V usage is TRBV3-1 (or the pseudogene TRBV3-2) and J usage is TRBJ1-5; D may be TRBD1 (5 bases). Germline CDR1 reads LGHDT; CDR2 reads YNNKEL (reference sequence). The CDR3 has 15 amino acids. V dropped 3 bases and J dropped 0 bases, with 9 bases sitting between them. As DNA, the CDR3 is TGTGCCAGCAGCCAGGCAGGGATTAGCAATCAGCCCCAGCATTTT. Residues: CASSQAGISNQPQHF.

DNA of the CDR3: TGTGCCAGCTCACCAGCAGGGACCGTACTCCAAGAAGCTTTCTTT. It yields the protein CASSPAGTVLQEAFF. This chain joins TRBV18 and TRBJ1-1, with D tentatively TRBD1 (5 bases). Trimming took off 2 bases at V and 8 bases at J, with 18 bases between the two ends. The CDR3 covers 15 residues. Germline assignment: CDR1 KGHSH and CDR2 LQKENI.

The chain joins TRBV6-2 or TRBV6-3 to TRBJ1-2; D gene uncertain. This CDR3 is 13 amino acids long. V was trimmed by 5 bases and J by 2 bases, leaving 9 bases between them. CDR1 and CDR2 (germline): MNHEY, SVGEGT. CDR3 amino acids: CASSQRENYGYTF. The CDR3 DNA follows: TGTGCCAGCAGTCAACGGGAGAACTATGGCTACACCTTC.

This chain uses TRBV6-2 or TRBV6-3 with TRBJ1-2, with unresolved D. Trimming stripped 5 bases from V and 5 bases from J, with 6 bases between. The CDR3 loop spans 11 amino acids. The germline CDR1 and CDR2 sequences are MNHEY and SVGEGT. The CDR3 protein is CASSQEYGYTF. The CDR3 DNA reads TGTGCCAGCAGTCAGGAGTATGGCTACACCTTC.

The chain combines TRBV12-3 or TRBV12-4 with TRBJ1-4; D gene ambiguous. The CDR3 spans 13 residues. The V gene lost 3 bases and the J gene lost 3 bases, with 5 bases spanning the gap. The chain's CDR3 is CASSFLSNEKLFF. The CDR3 region has the DNA TGTGCCAGCAGTTTTTTGTCTAATGAAAAACTGTTTTTT.

The rearrangement uses TRBV5-1 and TRBJ2-1, with D tentatively TRBD1 (5 bases). The CDR3 runs 13 residues. The germline gives CDR1 SGHRS, CDR2 YFSETQ. V was shortened by 5 bases and J by 9 bases, with 15 bases between the two germline ends. In DNA, the CDR3 is TGCGCCAGCAGTTTAGTCCTTGGGGCTGAGCAGTTCTTC. Its protein is CASSLVLGAEQFF.

This chain uses TRBV6-2 or TRBV6-3 with TRBJ2-2; 9 positions agree with TRBD1. V shed 2 bases and J 7 bases; nucleotides not matched to a gene: 11. The germline V gene has CDR1 MNHEY and CDR2 SVGEGT. The CDR3 is made up of 17 amino acids. The CDR3 sequence: CASSYLRDRVLFGELFF. As DNA, the CDR3 is TGTGCCAGCAGTTACCTCCGGGACAGGGTACTATTCGGGGAGCTGTTTTTT.

This clone was seen only a few times. The chain employs TRBV5-1 and TRBJ1-1, with D uncertain. Germline CDR1 SGHRS, CDR2 YFSETQ. This CDR3 has 12 residues. Trimming shortened V by 0 bases and J by 6 bases, and 6 bases separated the two germline ends. The CDR3 DNA sequence: TGCGCCAGCAGCTTGGAGGGTCCTGAAGCTTTCTTT. As protein: CASSLEGPEAFF.

The gene calls are TRBV6-5 and TRBJ2-7; tentative D call: TRBD2 (6 bases). Germline CDR1 reads MNHEY; CDR2 reads SVGAGI. Trimming cost V 6 bases and J 4 bases, with 13 bases left between them. CDR3 length: 13 residues. CDR3 sequence: CASSGGNRYEQYF. In DNA form, the CDR3 reads TGTGCCAGCAGCGGAGGGAATAGATACGAGCAGTACTTC.

This chain joins TRBV6-2 or TRBV6-3 and TRBJ1-5, with a possible D match to TRBD1 (5 bases). The CDR3 sequence is 14 residues long. In germline, CDR1 is MNHEY, CDR2 SVGEGT. Trimming removed 5 bases at V and 6 bases at J, with 14 bases between. This chain's CDR3 is CASSPRVEGQPQHF. The CDR3, as DNA: TGTGCCAGCAGTCCCAGGGTAGAGGGTCAGCCCCAGCATTTT.

The CDR3 reads CASSTYPEELFF. The CDR3 bases are TGTGCCAGCAGCACTTACCCAGAGGAGCTGTTTTTT. V is TRBV11-2 and J is TRBJ2-2; D not certain. The CDR3 is made up of 12 amino acids. V was cut by 5 bases and J by 10 bases, with 11 bases left in between. In germline, CDR1 is SGHAT, CDR2 FQNNGV.

The J gene is TRBJ1-2, the V gene TRBV19, with D perhaps matching TRBD1 (6 bases). The V end was cut by 3 bases, the J end by 6 bases, with 11 bases between. The CDR3 runs to 13 residues. Germline assignment: CDR1 LNHDA and CDR2 SQIVND (reference sequence). The CDR3 is CASSMDREDGYTF. The CDR3 DNA follows: TGTGCCAGTAGTATGGACAGAGAGGATGGCTACACCTTC.

The chain joins TRBV2 to TRBJ1-4; the D gene is possibly TRBD1 (5 bases). CDR1 and CDR2 from the germline V gene are SNHLY and FYNNEI. Deletions cut 5 bases from V and 6 bases from J, with 10 bases between. The CDR3 loop spans 13 amino acids. Here the CDR3 reads CASSQGEYEKLFF. For the CDR3, the DNA is TGTGCCAGCAGTCAGGGTGAATATGAAAAACTGTTTTTT.

The chain employs TRBV6-2 or TRBV6-3 and TRBJ2-7; the D is unclear. V lost 6 bases to trimming and J lost 1 base, with 16 bases between them. CDR1 and CDR2 from the germline V gene are MNHEY and SVGEGT. The CDR3 has 15 residues. Written as DNA, the CDR3 is TGTGCCAGCAGCCAGGTCCGGACCTCTTCCTACGAGCAGTACTTC. Its translation is CASSQVRTSSYEQYF.

This clone was seen once. The V gene is TRBV20-1, the J gene TRBJ1-2; 7 bases align to TRBD1. CDR1 and CDR2 (germline): DFQATT, SNEGSKA (reference sequence). There are 11 residues in the CDR3. V lost 6 bases and J lost 7; bases outside the gene matches: 5. This chain's CDR3 is CSASRGFGYTF. The CDR3 DNA reads as TGCAGTGCATCCAGGGGGTTTGGCTACACCTTC.

The V call is TRBV9, the J call TRBJ2-1; 8 bases map to TRBD2. The CDR3 is 15 amino acids. Trimming cost V 0 bases and J 3 bases; bases outside gene matches: 2. Germline CDR1 SGDLS, CDR2 YYNGEE. CDR3 coding DNA: TGTGCCAGCAGCGTAGGAGGGACTAGCTACAATGAGCAGTTCTTC. Residues: CASSVGGTSYNEQFF. Full variable domain (outside the CDR3, taken from reference TRBV9 and TRBJ2-1): DSGVTQTPKHLITATGQRVTLRCSPRSGDLSVYWYQQSLDQGLQFLIQYYNGEERAKGNILERFSAQQFPDLHSELNLSSLELGDSALYFCASSVGGTSYNEQFFGPGTRLTVL.

The J gene is TRBJ2-1, the V gene TRBV14; D is tentatively TRBD1 or TRBD2 (5 bases each). This CDR3 comprises 11 residues. The V gene's germline CDR1 is SGHDN and CDR2 FVKESK. Trimming removed 6 bases from V and 7 bases from J, with 7 bases in between. The CDR3 loop is CASRGVNEQFF. In DNA, the CDR3 is TGTGCCAGCAGGGGGGTGAATGAGCAGTTCTTC.

This chain joins TRBV28 and TRBJ1-6, with D possibly TRBD1 on 6 matching bases. The CDR3 is 15 residues long. Looked up from germline, CDR1 is MDHEN and CDR2 is SYDVKM. Trimming removed 7 bases from V and 1 base from J, with 11 bases in between. CDR3 DNA: TGTGCCAGCACTGCAGGACAGTCCTATAATTCACCCCTCCACTTT. As protein: CASTAGQSYNSPLHF.

The CDR3 region is CASSATENTEAFF. The CDR3 bases are TGTGCCAGCAGTGCGACAGAGAACACTGAAGCTTTCTTT. The chain combines TRBV27 with TRBJ1-1; possibly TRBD1 for D (5 bases). Germline V lookup: CDR1 MNHEY, CDR2 SMNVEV (reference sequence). The germline V and J ends were trimmed by 5 bases and 1 base, with 8 bases remaining between them. This CDR3 has 13 residues.

The gene calls are TRBV4-3 and TRBJ1-5; D unresolved. This CDR3 comprises 17 residues. Germline V lookup: CDR1 LGHNA, CDR2 YSLEER. Trimming left V 0 bases short and J 8 bases short, with 20 bases between. The CDR3 is CASSQDFADGGREPQHF. The CDR3 nucleotides read TGCGCCAGCAGCCAAGATTTCGCAGATGGAGGCAGAGAGCCCCAGCATTTT.

V usage is TRBV5-8 and J usage is TRBJ2-1; 7 bases align to TRBD1. The CDR3 totals 14 residues. Trimming cost V 4 bases and J 2 bases; bases outside gene matches: 3. Germline V gene sequence: CDR1 SGHTS, CDR2 YDEGEE. The CDR3 spells CASSRQGPYNEQFF. In nucleotides, the CDR3 is TGTGCCAGCAGCCGACAGGGACCCTACAATGAGCAGTTCTTC.

With respect to this clone: Compared with germline, one end of the junction differs, possibly owing to a read error. This chain uses TRBV15 with TRBJ2-7; D ambiguous. The length of the CDR3 is 13 residues. Germline V gene lookup returns CDR1 LNHNV and CDR2 YYDKDF (reference sequence). The CDR3 sequence: CATSRERYYEQYF. In nucleotides, the CDR3 is TGTGCCACCAGCCGAGAAAGATACTACGAGCAGTACTTC. The entire variable domain, with the rest obtained from reference TRBV15 and TRBJ2-7, is as follows: DAMVIQNPRYQVTQFGKPVTLSCSQTLNHNVMYWYQQKSSQAPKLLFHYYDKDFNNEADTPDNFQSRRPNTSFCFLDIRSPGLGDTAMYLCATSRERYYEQYFGPGTRLTVT.

V gene TRBV28 combines with J gene TRBJ1-5; a weak D match, TRBD1 (6 bases). Deletions cut 2 bases from V and 4 bases from J, with 15 bases between. Germline assignment: CDR1 MDHEN and CDR2 SYDVKM. The CDR3 contains 16 residues. The CDR3, as DNA: TGTGCCAGCAGTTTAGCTGGGCAGGGGACTAATCAGCCCCAGCATTTT. Its translation: CASSLAGQGTNQPQHF.

V and J are TRBV18 and TRBJ1-5; TRBD1 aligns across 8 bases. The CDR3 contains 15 residues. Germline V gene lookup returns CDR1 KGHSH and CDR2 LQKENI. V dropped 3 bases and J dropped 2; count of bases not matched to a gene: 3. CDR3 in amino acids: CASSPGQGGNQPQHF. CDR3 in DNA: TGTGCCAGCTCACCCGGACAGGGAGGCAATCAGCCCCAGCATTTT.